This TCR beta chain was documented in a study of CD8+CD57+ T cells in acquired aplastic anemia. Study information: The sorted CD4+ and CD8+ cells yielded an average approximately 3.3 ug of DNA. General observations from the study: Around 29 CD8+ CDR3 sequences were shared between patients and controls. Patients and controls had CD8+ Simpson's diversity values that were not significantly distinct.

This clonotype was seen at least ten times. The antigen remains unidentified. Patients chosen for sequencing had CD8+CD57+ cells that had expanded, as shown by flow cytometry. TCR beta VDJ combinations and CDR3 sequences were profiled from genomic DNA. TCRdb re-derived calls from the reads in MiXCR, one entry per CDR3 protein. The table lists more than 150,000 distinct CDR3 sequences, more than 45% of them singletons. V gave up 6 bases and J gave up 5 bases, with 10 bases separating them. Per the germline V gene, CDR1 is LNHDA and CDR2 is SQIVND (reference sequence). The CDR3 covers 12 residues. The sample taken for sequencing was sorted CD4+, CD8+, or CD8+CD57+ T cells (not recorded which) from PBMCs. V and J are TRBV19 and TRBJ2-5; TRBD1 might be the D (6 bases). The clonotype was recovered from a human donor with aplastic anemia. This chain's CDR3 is CASSLQGETQYF. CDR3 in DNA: TGTGCCAGTAGCCTACAGGGTGAGACCCAGTACTTC.